The 26 T cell receptor beta chains in this list originate from one sample, sequenced in a study of T cell responses to AZD1222 COVID-19 vaccine. This table comes from immunoSEQ multiplex PCR, and its TCRdb copy is limited to in-frame clones, with some not included. This table holds 79,000 or so clones, about 83% found once. The sample in question was peripheral blood, obtained 28 days after the second dose of the MenACWY control vaccine. The receptors shown here come from an adult who received the MenACWY meningococcal vaccine as a control.

The chain is built from TRBV7-2 and TRBJ2-1; D assignment may be TRBD1 or TRBD2 (6 bases each). Germline assignment: CDR1 SGHTA and CDR2 FQGNSA. This CDR3 is built from 13 residues. The V and J ends lost 1 base and 10 bases respectively, with 11 bases between them. This CDR3 is CASSLVGGREQFF. CDR3 bases: TGTGCCAGCAGCTTAGTTGGGGGGCGCGAGCAGTTCTTC. Looking up the rest from reference TRBV7-2 and TRBJ2-1 gives the full variable domain: GAGVSQSPSNKVTEKGKDVELRCDPISGHTALYWYRQSLGQGLEFLIYFQGNSAPDKSGLPSDRFSAERTGGSVSTLTIQRTQQEDSAVYLCASSLVGGREQFFGPGTRLTVL.

The chain has TRBV11-2 and TRBJ1-1; possibly TRBD1 for D (6 bases). There are 17 residues in the CDR3. V was cut by 6 bases and J by 1 base, with 21 bases left in between. Germline-derived CDR1 and CDR2 are SGHAT and FQNNGV. CDR3 loop: CASRRGRGLPGNTEAFF. In DNA form, the CDR3 reads TGTGCCAGCAGGAGGGGCCGGGGGCTCCCGGGGAACACTGAAGCTTTCTTT.

The chain recombines TRBV18 with TRBJ1-2; D gene ambiguous. The CDR3 totals 13 residues. Germline CDR1 is KGHSH and CDR2 is LQKENI. V lost 4 bases and J lost 8, with 14 bases in between. CDR3 amino acids: CASSRTQQDGYTF. DNA for the CDR3: TGTGCCAGCTCACGGACTCAGCAAGACGGCTACACCTTC.

The chain has TRBV7-2 and TRBJ2-1; D remains ambiguous. This CDR3 has 15 residues. Germline V gene sequence: CDR1 SGHTA, CDR2 FQGNSA. The germline V and J ends were trimmed by 2 bases and 5 bases, with 13 bases remaining between them. DNA of the CDR3: TGTGCCAGCAGCTTATCCGGACGGTTTCACAATGAGCAGTTCTTC. Protein sequence: CASSLSGRFHNEQFF. The whole variable domain, filled in from reference TRBV7-2 and TRBJ2-1, reads GAGVSQSPSNKVTEKGKDVELRCDPISGHTALYWYRQSLGQGLEFLIYFQGNSAPDKSGLPSDRFSAERTGGSVSTLTIQRTQQEDSAVYLCASSLSGRFHNEQFFGPGTRLTVL.

The chain couples TRBV5-5 to TRBJ1-2; TRBD1 agrees at 12 bases. The CDR3 has 17 residues. Germline CDR1 reads SGHKS; CDR2 reads YYEKEE (reference sequence). V lost 2 bases to trimming and J lost 8 bases; unmatched junction nucleotides: 13. DNA of the CDR3: TGTGCCAGCAGCTTTTCTTACCTAGGGACAGGGGGCGAGGGCTACACCTTC. It translates to CASSFSYLGTGGEGYTF.

The chain recombines TRBV12-3 or TRBV12-4 with TRBJ2-1; D is perhaps TRBD1 (6 bases). Trimming shortened V by 2 bases and J by 8 bases, and 10 bases separated the two germline ends. This CDR3 contains 13 residues. In nucleotides, the CDR3 is TGTGCCAGCAGTTTATGGGGGCTCGATGAGCAGTTCTTC. Amino acid sequence: CASSLWGLDEQFF.

V usage is TRBV7-9 and J usage is TRBJ2-5, with D possibly being TRBD1 (6 bases). This CDR3 comprises 14 residues. V lost 4 bases, J lost 1 base, and 10 bases lay in between. Germline loops: CDR1 SEHNR, CDR2 FQNEAQ (reference sequence). In DNA, the CDR3 is TGTGCCAGCAGCTCACGGGACACCCAAGAGACCCAGTACTTC. Protein: CASSSRDTQETQYF.

V gene TRBV7-8 combines with J gene TRBJ2-5, with TRBD2 matching 11 bases. Germline V gene lookup returns CDR1 SGHVS and CDR2 FQNEAQ. CDR3 size: 16 residues. Germline trimming cut 4 bases from V and 8 bases from J; bases unmatched to any gene: 12. Written as DNA, the CDR3 is TGTGCCAGCAGCTCACCAATAGCGGGGGGGCTAGAAACCCAGTACTTC. Residues: CASSSPIAGGLETQYF.

This clone was found many times. This chain links TRBV14 with TRBJ1-1, with D unclear. CDR3 length equals 13 residues. V was trimmed by 2 bases and J by 4 bases, leaving 8 bases between them. CDR1 and CDR2 (germline): SGHDN, FVKESK. The CDR3 protein is CASSQSLFTEAFF. DNA for the CDR3: TGTGCCAGCAGCCAATCCCTATTCACTGAAGCTTTCTTT.

The chain's CDR3 is CASSPSPGQGALNQPQHF. CDR3 coding DNA: TGTGCCAGCAGTCCATCGCCGGGACAGGGGGCCCTCAATCAGCCCCAGCATTTT. The J gene is TRBJ1-5, the V gene TRBV28; 12 bases align to TRBD1. V shed 5 bases and J 3 bases; nucleotides not matched to a gene: 11. Germline V gene lookup returns CDR1 MDHEN and CDR2 SYDVKM. This CDR3 is built from 18 residues.

This clone was observed a few times. The chain is built from TRBV9 and TRBJ2-5; 8 bases line up with TRBD2. Unmatched junction bases numbered 11, after V lost 0 bases and J lost 4 bases. This CDR3 contains 17 residues. Looked up from germline, CDR1 is SGDLS and CDR2 is YYNGEE. The chain's CDR3 is CASSVVLNGRAGETQYF. For the CDR3, the DNA is TGTGCCAGCAGCGTAGTACTGAACGGGAGGGCCGGAGAGACCCAGTACTTC.

The chain links TRBV3-1 (or the pseudogene TRBV3-2) to TRBJ2-3, with D tentatively TRBD2 (6 bases). Per the germline V gene, CDR1 is LGHDT and CDR2 is YNNKEL (reference sequence). V lost 6 bases, J lost 3 bases, and 13 bases lay in between. The CDR3 has 14 residues. CDR3 bases: TGTGCCAGCAGTCGCGGGACTTTGACAGATACGCAGTATTTT. This codes for CASSRGTLTDTQYF.

The CDR3 DNA reads TGTGCCAGCAGCACAGGAATGAACACTGAAGCTTTCTTT. Encoded protein: CASSTGMNTEAFF. The V call is TRBV28, the J call TRBJ1-1; D is perhaps TRBD1 (5 bases). The CDR3 is 13 amino acids. The germline gives CDR1 MDHEN, CDR2 SYDVKM. V lost 6 bases, J lost 0 bases, and 8 bases lay in between.

The CDR3 DNA is TGTGCCAGCAACTGGGGACTAGCGGAAGAGACCCAGTACTTC. Its translation is CASNWGLAEETQYF. V usage is TRBV7-9 and J usage is TRBJ2-5; 11 positions agree with TRBD2. The J segment lost 3 bases and the V segment lost 7 bases, leaving 4 bases of the junction unmatched. The CDR3 consists of 14 residues. In germline, CDR1 is SEHNR, CDR2 FQNEAQ (reference sequence).

The chain is built from TRBV19 and TRBJ1-5; D is perhaps TRBD1 (6 bases). Looked up from germline, CDR1 is LNHDA and CDR2 is SQIVND (reference sequence). The V end lost 5 bases, the J end lost 1 base, and 15 bases lay between the germline ends. The CDR3 covers 16 residues. CDR3 nucleotide sequence: TGTGCCAGTAGTCCACCCCAGGGGTCGAGCAATCAGCCCCAGCATTTT. Protein: CASSPPQGSSNQPQHF.

The V call is TRBV2, the J call TRBJ1-1; tentative D call: TRBD1 (5 bases). The CDR3 totals 14 residues. Between the trimmed V and J ends, which lost 6 bases and 5 bases, there was a span of 16 bases. CDR1 is SNHLY and CDR2 is FYNNEI in the germline V gene. CDR3 bases: TGTGCCAGCAGCGGGGGGAGGGTTGGGACTGAAGCTTTCTTT. It yields the protein CASSGGRVGTEAFF.

This chain links TRBV19 with TRBJ1-1, with 7 bases identical to TRBD1. Germline V gene sequence: CDR1 LNHDA, CDR2 SQIVND (reference sequence). The junction had 8 bases not matched to a gene; V was cut back by 5 bases and J by 5 bases. The CDR3 is 14 amino acids. CDR3 region: CASSPPQGRTEAFF. Written as DNA, the CDR3 is TGTGCCAGTAGTCCACCACAGGGGCGGACTGAAGCTTTCTTT.

The J gene is TRBJ1-1, the V gene TRBV10-3; maybe TRBD1 (6 bases). Germline V gene sequence: CDR1 ENHRY, CDR2 SYGVKD. V dropped 0 bases and J dropped 5 bases, with 13 bases sitting between them. This CDR3 contains 15 residues. DNA for the CDR3: TGTGCCATCAGTGAGTCGGGGGGCAGTCGGACTGAAGCTTTCTTT. Translation gives CAISESGGSRTEAFF.

This chain links TRBV28 with TRBJ2-7; 11 bases fit TRBD2. Germline values: CDR1 MDHEN, CDR2 SYDVKM. The J segment lost 4 bases and the V segment lost 6 bases, leaving 8 bases of the junction unmatched. This CDR3 has 15 amino acids. CDR3 sequence: CASSKPGTSGYEQYF. For the CDR3, the DNA is TGTGCCAGCAGCAAACCCGGGACTAGCGGATACGAGCAGTACTTC.

DNA of the CDR3: TGTGCCAGCAGCTTGGCCGGGACAGGGTATTCACCCCTCCACTTT. As protein: CASSLAGTGYSPLHF. The V call is TRBV5-6, the J call TRBJ1-6; 9 bases line up with TRBD1. There are 15 residues in the CDR3. Unmatched junction bases numbered 3, after V lost 0 bases and J lost 8 bases. Per germline, CDR1 SGHDT and CDR2 YYEEEE.

This clone was observed a single time. This chain links TRBV15 with TRBJ1-5; unclear D gene. Trimming cost V 2 bases and J 3 bases, with 8 bases left between them. Germline V gene sequence: CDR1 LNHNV, CDR2 YYDKDF (reference sequence). The CDR3 has 14 residues. The CDR3 DNA follows: TGTGCCACCAGCAGAAACGTGGACAATCAGCCCCAGCATTTT. Protein sequence: CATSRNVDNQPQHF.

The count of this clone is one. V usage is TRBV2 and J usage is TRBJ1-2; D is unresolved. Germline CDR1 and CDR2: SNHLY and FYNNEI. This CDR3 region has 15 residues. The V gene lost 11 bases and the J gene lost 0 bases, with 19 bases spanning the gap. CDR3 DNA: TGTGCCGCGCGGGAGGGTGCCCGGGCTAACTATGGCTACACCTTC. This gives the protein CAAREGARANYGYTF.

V gene TRBV5-6 combines with J gene TRBJ1-6, with TRBD1 matching 8 bases. Trimming cost V 3 bases and J 7 bases; bases outside gene matches: 3. Per the germline V gene, CDR1 is SGHDT and CDR2 is YYEEEE. The CDR3 extends over 14 amino acids. The CDR3 sequence is CASSSGQANSPLHF. CDR3 DNA: TGTGCCAGCAGCTCGGGACAGGCCAATTCACCCCTCCACTTT.

About this clone itself: Additional DNA sequences in this sample encode the identical CDR3. The rearrangement uses TRBV9 and TRBJ1-3; D remains ambiguous. With 7 bases removed from V and 2 bases from J, the gap between germline ends came to 10 bases. The length of the CDR3 is 13 residues. CDR1 and CDR2 (germline): SGDLS, YYNGEE. The CDR3 sequence is CASSPGTGNTIYF. DNA for the CDR3: TGTGCCAGCTCCCCGGGGACTGGAAACACCATATATTTT.

The chain links TRBV3-1 (or the pseudogene TRBV3-2) to TRBJ2-6, with TRBD2 identical over 8 bases. The CDR3 contains 16 residues. With V trimmed by 4 bases and J by 1 base, 3 bases remained unmatched. The germline V gene has CDR1 LGHDT and CDR2 YNNKEL (reference sequence). The CDR3 spells CASSRRGGSGANVLTF. DNA of the CDR3: TGTGCCAGCAGCCGTCGGGGGGGTTCTGGGGCCAACGTCCTGACTTTC.

The chain combines TRBV5-1 with TRBJ2-7; 7 bases fit TRBD1. This CDR3 contains 16 residues. CDR1 is SGHRS and CDR2 is YFSETQ in the germline V gene. The J segment lost 1 base and the V segment lost 0 bases, leaving 7 bases of the junction unmatched. This chain's CDR3 is CASSLAAGGVSYEQYF. The CDR3 DNA follows: TGCGCCAGCAGCTTGGCGGCAGGGGGAGTTTCCTACGAGCAGTACTTC.